This is a list of T cell receptor beta chains from one sample in a study of T and B cells in COVID-19 patients. A single record per CDR3 protein comes from TCRdb applying MiXCR to the multiplex PCR reads. The profile covers roughly 11,000 distinct CDR3 sequences, with 30% to 35% appearing a single time and 13% to 15% taken by the ten largest. Sequenced material: blood. The receptors originated from a human donor with active COVID-19. The CDR3 runs from the conserved cysteine through the conserved F or W. A D gene is named only where the DNA matches it firmly. Rows give clone size only sometimes, using once, few, many, or a class for an expanded clone.

clone size,J gene,D gene,V gene,CDR3 DNA,CDR3 protein
-,TRBJ2-7,-,TRBV6-5,TGTGCCAGCTCCCTTAGCGGTAGCTCCTACGAGCAGTACTTC,CASSLSGSSYEQYF
-,TRBJ2-2,-,TRBV6-2/TRBV6-3,TGTGCCAGCAGTTACATTATTTTTAACACCGGGGAGCTGTTTTTT,CASSYIIFNTGELFF
few,TRBJ2-1,-,TRBV6-2/TRBV6-3,TGTGCCAGCAGTCGCAGGTCCCTTTGGGGCTACAATGAGCAGTTCTTC,CASSRRSLWGYNEQFF
few,TRBJ2-7,TRBD1,TRBV7-9,TGTGCCAGCAGCTTTACAGGGGTAACCTACGAGCAGTACTTC,CASSFTGVTYEQYF
-,TRBJ2-1,-,TRBV12-3/TRBV12-4,TGTGCCAGCAGCCCTAGGGGATACAATGAGCAGTTCTTC,CASSPRGYNEQFF
medium-sized,TRBJ2-5,TRBD2,TRBV29-1,TGCAGCGTATCCGGGACTACCCAAGAGACCCAGTACTTC,CSVSGTTQETQYF
-,TRBJ2-5,-,TRBV5-4,TGTGCCAACAGCTTCCGTCGGGGCCAAGAGACCCAGTACTTC,CANSFRRGQETQYF
few,TRBJ1-2,-,TRBV6-2/TRBV6-3,TGTGCCAGCAGTCCCAGGGAAGCGGGCTACACCTTC,CASSPREAGYTF
medium-sized,TRBJ2-7,-,TRBV15,TGTGCCACCAGCAGAGATTTGGAGGGGATTAGCGGCTACGAGCAGTACTTC,CATSRDLEGISGYEQYF
-,TRBJ1-4,-,TRBV20-1,TGCAGTGCTAGAGATAGGCGGGGAAGGGATGAAAAACTGTTTTTT,CSARDRRGRDEKLFF
-,TRBJ2-3,-,TRBV5-5,TGTGCCAGCAGCTTCCAACCCCCTACAGATACGCAGTATTTT,CASSFQPPTDTQYF
few,TRBJ1-3,-,TRBV6-1,TGTGCCAGCACCACAGGAGACTCTGGAAACACCATATATTTT,CASTTGDSGNTIYF
-,TRBJ2-1,-,TRBV10-3,TGTGCCATTTTAGATCCGGGGTACAATGAGCAGTTCTTC,CAILDPGYNEQFF
few,TRBJ2-7,-,TRBV6-5,TGTGCCAGCACCGAACTGTGGGACCCTTCCCCCTACGAGCAGTACTTC,CASTELWDPSPYEQYF
-,TRBJ1-2,TRBD1,TRBV11-1,TGTGCCAGCAGCCCCGACAGGGGTCATGGCTACACCTTC,CASSPDRGHGYTF
-,TRBJ2-3,TRBD1,TRBV5-3,TGTGCCGGAAGGGGGCCTCAAGGAGATACGCAGTATTTT,CAGRGPQGDTQYF
few,TRBJ2-6,-,TRBV20-1,TGCAGTGCTAGAGCCAGGAACTCTGGGGCCAACGTCCTGACTTTC,CSARARNSGANVLTF
medium-sized,TRBJ2-2,-,TRBV5-4,TGTGCCAGCAGCTCGACAGGTTACACCGGGGAGCTGTTTTTT,CASSSTGYTGELFF
medium-sized,TRBJ1-3,-,TRBV18,TGTGCCAGCTCACCACCGATACAGAACGGGAACACCATATATTTT,CASSPPIQNGNTIYF
few,TRBJ1-2,-,TRBV6-5,TGTGCCAGCAGTTACTCAAGTAAGGGAAGTTACGGCTACACCTTC,CASSYSSKGSYGYTF
medium-sized,TRBJ2-3,TRBD2,TRBV19,TGTGCCAGTACCCCCGGGGGGGGGGGTACGCAGTATTTT,CASTPGGGGTQYF
-,TRBJ2-4,TRBD2,TRBV7-2,TGTGCCAAACTTATCGGGCGTTCGCGGGGGGGCACTGACATTCAGTACTTC,CAKLIGRSRGGTDIQYF
few,TRBJ1-3,-,TRBV19,TGTGCCAGTAGATCAGATTTTTACTCTGGAAACACCATATATTTT,CASRSDFYSGNTIYF
medium-sized,TRBJ2-2,-,TRBV5-4,TGTGCCAGCAGCGGTCAGGGTGGGGGGGAGCTGTTTTTT,CASSGQGGGELFF
-,TRBJ2-5,TRBD1,TRBV2,TGTGCCAGCACGGCGGACCGGGACAGGGTTCACCAGTACTTC,CASTADRDRVHQYF
once,TRBJ2-5,TRBD2,TRBV5-1,TGCGCCAGCAGCCCTAGCGGGGGACAAGAGACCCAGTACTTC,CASSPSGGQETQYF
-,TRBJ1-6,-,TRBV30,TGTGCCTGGAGTGGGGTGCCCCTCGCCAATAATTCACCCCTCCACTTT,CAWSGVPLANNSPLHF